The 27 T cell receptor beta chains listed next were all sequenced from one sample in a study of cytomegalovirus exposure and HLA in healthy donors. A multiplex PCR was run with 60 Vbeta primers and 13 Jbeta primers. This table comes from immunoSEQ multiplex PCR, and its TCRdb copy is limited to in-frame clones, with some not included. The table shows 110,000 or so clones, with approximately 80% occurring only once. What was sequenced was PBMCs. Receptors originate from a woman in her twenties or thirties in good health and CMV-seropositive.

The chain joins TRBV11-2 to TRBJ1-2; D may be TRBD1 (6 bases). The CDR3 has 14 amino acids. V lost 1 base and J 4 bases, leaving 10 bases between the germline ends. CDR1 and CDR2 from the germline V gene are SGHAT and FQNNGV. The DNA of the CDR3 is TGTGCCAGCAGCTTAGGACAGGTCGCCTATGGCTACACCTTC. This gives the protein CASSLGQVAYGYTF.

This chain uses TRBV29-1 with TRBJ2-1; 14 bases are a match to TRBD2. The V and J ends lost 6 bases and 7 bases, in that order; junction bases with no gene match: 5. CDR1 is SQVTM and CDR2 is ANQGSEA in the germline V gene. The CDR3 loop spans 14 amino acids. Here the CDR3 reads CSVGLAGELNEQFF. The DNA of the CDR3 is TGCAGCGTGGGACTAGCGGGAGAGCTAAATGAGCAGTTCTTC.

The chain has TRBV6-5 and TRBJ2-5; 10 nucleotides align to TRBD2. The germline gives CDR1 MNHEY, CDR2 SVGAGI. The CDR3 has 15 residues. Trimming removed 8 bases from V and 4 bases from J; junction bases left unmatched: 10. DNA of the CDR3: TGTGCCAGCGAAGCGGGAGGGCAAATCGGAGAGACCCAGTACTTC. Its protein product is CASEAGGQIGETQYF.

The chain is built from TRBV10-3 and TRBJ2-1; TRBD2 matches 7 bases. CDR3 length: 15 residues. Germline-derived CDR1 and CDR2 are ENHRY and SYGVKD. Losses at the gene ends were 7 bases for V and 7 bases for J; bases not matched to a gene: 13. CDR3 sequence: CAIKSTSSRDNEQFF. The CDR3, as DNA: TGTGCCATCAAGTCGACTAGCTCGAGGGATAATGAGCAGTTCTTC.

The genes are TRBV9 and TRBJ2-2, with D uncertain. The CDR3 totals 15 residues. Germline V gives CDR1 SGDLS, CDR2 YYNGEE. V lost 2 bases and J 1 base, leaving 9 bases between the germline ends. CDR3 in DNA: TGTGCCAGCAGCGTTGCAGGTATGAACACCGGGGAGCTGTTTTTT. Residues: CASSVAGMNTGELFF. The complete variable domain, with remaining parts taken from reference TRBV9 and TRBJ2-2, reads DSGVTQTPKHLITATGQRVTLRCSPRSGDLSVYWYQQSLDQGLQFLIQYYNGEERAKGNILERFSAQQFPDLHSELNLSSLELGDSALYFCASSVAGMNTGELFFGEGSRLTVL.

V is TRBV6-5 and J is TRBJ2-5, with 8 nucleotides matching TRBD2. Near its end, the DNA agrees better with TRBJ2-7, so the J call may be wrong. The germline V gene has CDR1 MNHEY and CDR2 SVGAGI. The CDR3 sequence is 15 residues long. The CDR3 DNA reads TGTGCCAGCAGCCTGGCCGGGACTAGTATCTACGAGCAGTACTTC. Translated: CASSLAGTSIYEQYF.

The chain uses TRBV7-9 and TRBJ2-5; possibly TRBD1 for D (6 bases). Germline loops: CDR1 SEHNR, CDR2 FQNEAQ (reference sequence). The CDR3 sequence is 15 residues long. V dropped 5 bases and J dropped 2 bases, with 15 bases sitting between them. The CDR3 region has the DNA TGTGCCAGCAGCGGCCCCGGGACAAAACAAGAGACCCAGTACTTC. Protein product: CASSGPGTKQETQYF.

This clone appeared a single time. The chain employs TRBV9 and TRBJ1-2, with 9 positions matching TRBD1. CDR3 length: 14 residues. Trimming at V came to 4 bases and at J to 2 bases, leaving 3 bases not matched to a gene. Germline loops: CDR1 SGDLS, CDR2 YYNGEE. The CDR3: CASSPGTGNYGYTF. The CDR3 nucleotides read TGTGCCAGCAGCCCGGGGACAGGGAACTATGGCTACACCTTC.

V is TRBV10-2 and J is TRBJ1-2; the D is unclear. Germline CDR1 reads WSHSY; CDR2 reads SAAADI. The CDR3 runs 13 residues. Deletions cut 3 bases from V and 1 base from J, with 6 bases between. Written as DNA, the CDR3 is TGCGCCAGCAGTGAAGCGGATAACTATGGCTACACCTTC. It translates to CASSEADNYGYTF.

The rearrangement links TRBV18 to TRBJ2-1; TRBD2 aligns across 11 bases. The CDR3 has 16 amino acids. V lost 1 base to trimming and J lost 9 bases; unmatched junction nucleotides: 8. CDR1 and CDR2 from the germline V gene are KGHSH and LQKENI. The CDR3 protein is CASSPQNLAGGVEQFF. The CDR3 DNA follows: TGTGCCAGCTCACCACAAAACCTAGCGGGAGGTGTTGAGCAGTTCTTC.

The chain joins TRBV15 to TRBJ1-2; 9 nucleotides match TRBD1. Unmatched junction bases numbered 6, after V lost 4 bases and J lost 3 bases. This CDR3 contains 15 residues. Germline V lookup: CDR1 LNHNV, CDR2 YYDKDF (reference sequence). The CDR3 DNA sequence: TGTGCCACCAGCACCGGACAGGGGCGGCACTATGGCTACACCTTC. Its protein product is CATSTGQGRHYGYTF.

Details on this clone: Relative to the germline gene, one junction end is altered; a read error may explain this. This chain links TRBV4-2 with TRBJ2-3; TRBD2 might be the D (5 bases). Germline V CDR1 and CDR2: LGHNA, YNFKEQ. The CDR3 covers 14 residues. The CDR3 sequence: CASSQLPGSSPGNF. DNA of the CDR3: TGTGCCAGCAGCCAACTCCCCGGCAGCTCGCCCGGGAATTTT.

This chain uses TRBV5-1 with TRBJ2-3, with D unresolved. Germline values: CDR1 SGHRS, CDR2 YFSETQ. This CDR3 region has 15 residues. Trimming removed 0 bases from V and 0 bases from J, with 8 bases in between. The CDR3 protein is CASSLGQTSTDTQYF. For the CDR3, the DNA is TGCGCCAGCAGCTTGGGGCAGACTAGCACAGATACGCAGTATTTT. Full variable domain (rest looked up from reference TRBV5-1 and TRBJ2-3): KAGVTQTPRYLIKTRGQQVTLSCSPISGHRSVSWYQQTPGQGLQFLFEYFSETQRNKGNFPGRFSGRQFSNSRSEMNVSTLELGDSALYLCASSLGQTSTDTQYFGPGTRLTVL.

This chain uses TRBV23-1 with TRBJ2-6, with D possibly being TRBD2 (6 bases). TRBV23-1 qualifies as an ORF whose function is uncertain. The CDR3 consists of 22 residues. V was trimmed by 0 bases and J by 0 bases, leaving 24 bases between them. CDR3 DNA sequence: TGCGCCAGCAGTCAATCCGGGGGTGTACGGGAGCCCGCCTTCTCTGGGGCCAACGTCCTGACTTTC. Translated: CASSQSGGVREPAFSGANVLTF.

The chain links TRBV2 to TRBJ1-4; D unclear. Germline lookup yields CDR1 SNHLY and CDR2 FYNNEI. Trimming cost V 8 bases and J 2 bases, with 15 bases left between them. The CDR3 consists of 15 residues. Here the CDR3 reads CASEDTQNTNEKLFF. In nucleotides, the CDR3 is TGTGCCAGCGAAGACACTCAGAACACTAATGAAAAACTGTTTTTT.

The chain couples TRBV7-9 to TRBJ2-1; D is perhaps TRBD2 (5 bases). Trimming left V 2 bases short and J 3 bases short, with 8 bases between. The germline V gene encodes CDR1 SEHNR and CDR2 FQNEAQ (reference sequence). This CDR3 comprises 14 residues. CDR3 sequence: CASSLSAGYNEQFF. The CDR3 DNA reads as TGTGCCAGCAGCTTATCCGCGGGCTACAATGAGCAGTTCTTC.

This clone was observed a handful of times. The J gene is TRBJ1-1, the V gene TRBV5-4, with D uncertain. Deletions cut 4 bases from V and 6 bases from J, with 22 bases between. Germline V gene sequence: CDR1 SGHNT, CDR2 YYREEE (reference sequence). The CDR3 totals 16 residues. The CDR3 region is CASSAPGEPIRPEAFF. CDR3 in DNA: TGTGCCAGCAGCGCTCCGGGAGAGCCGATTCGCCCTGAAGCTTTCTTT.

The V gene is TRBV5-4, the J gene TRBJ1-1, with D perhaps matching TRBD1 (5 bases). The CDR3 has 15 residues. Trimming left V 4 bases short and J 1 base short, with 14 bases between. The germline V gene encodes CDR1 SGHNT and CDR2 YYREEE (reference sequence). CDR3: CASSVEVGQNTEAFF. CDR3 DNA sequence: TGTGCCAGCAGCGTCGAGGTCGGACAGAACACTGAAGCTTTCTTT.

This clone was observed a few times. This sequence joins TRBV5-1 and TRBJ1-2, with D possibly TRBD1 on 6 matching bases. The CDR3 has 17 residues. Germline values: CDR1 SGHRS, CDR2 YFSETQ. Trimming shortened V by 0 bases and J by 2 bases, and 17 bases separated the two germline ends. The CDR3 protein is CASSLEEQGIWNYGYTF. The CDR3 DNA is TGCGCCAGCAGCTTGGAAGAACAGGGAATATGGAACTATGGCTACACCTTC.

J is TRBJ2-1 and V is TRBV30; 9 bases are a match to TRBD2. Trimming cost V 3 bases and J 14 bases; bases outside gene matches: 11. The CDR3 loop spans 13 amino acids. Germline values: CDR1 GTSNPN, CDR2 SVGIG (reference sequence). The CDR3 DNA reads as TGTGCCTGGAGGTGGGCGGGAGGGCGACCAGAGTTCTTC. Protein product: CAWRWAGGRPEFF.

This clone was found a few times. The gene calls are TRBV25-1 and TRBJ2-1, with 7 positions matching TRBD1. V trimming: 6 bases; J trimming: 4 bases; junction bases outside the gene matches: 12. CDR1 is MGHDK and CDR2 is SYGVNS in the germline V gene. The CDR3 is 16 amino acids. The CDR3 protein is CASSSIRDRHYNEQFF. As DNA, the CDR3 is TGTGCCAGCAGCTCAATCCGGGACAGACATTACAATGAGCAGTTCTTC.

The V and J genes are TRBV27 and TRBJ2-7; no definite D call. The CDR3 runs 14 residues. The V gene lost 3 bases and the J gene lost 4 bases, with 13 bases spanning the gap. Germline V gene data show CDR1 as MNHEY and CDR2 as SMNVEV (reference sequence). The CDR3 bases are TGTGCCAGCAGTTTTAGCCCAGTGGTGTACGAGCAGTACTTC. It yields the protein CASSFSPVVYEQYF.

The V gene is TRBV9, the J gene TRBJ1-5, with D hard to call. The CDR3 contains 13 residues. Trimming stripped 4 bases from V and 6 bases from J, with 11 bases between. Germline V CDR1 and CDR2: SGDLS, YYNGEE. The CDR3 spells CASSPTEGQPQHF. The CDR3 DNA follows: TGTGCCAGCAGCCCCACAGAGGGTCAGCCCCAGCATTTT.

As regards this clone: The same CDR3 is also encoded by other DNA sequences in this sample. The chain joins TRBV25-1 to TRBJ1-6, with TRBD1 matching over 7 bases. Trimming at V came to 2 bases and at J to 6 bases, leaving 10 bases not matched to a gene. Germline loops: CDR1 MGHDK, CDR2 SYGVNS. The CDR3 is made up of 17 amino acids. The CDR3, as DNA: TGTGCCAGCAGTGAACGGGTGGGGACAGAGCTTAATTCACCCCTCCACTTT. It yields the protein CASSERVGTELNSPLHF. The full variable domain, in which reference TRBV25-1 and TRBJ1-6 provide the parts outside the CDR3, is EADIYQTPRYLVIGTGKKITLECSQTMGHDKMYWYQQDPGMELHLIHYSYGVNSTEKGDLSSESTVSRIRTEHFPLTLESARPSHTSQYLCASSERVGTELNSPLHFGNGTRLTVT.

The V call is TRBV9, the J call TRBJ2-3; D remains ambiguous. The V and J ends lost 0 bases and 2 bases respectively, with 16 bases between them. The CDR3 loop spans 17 amino acids. Germline loops: CDR1 SGDLS, CDR2 YYNGEE. CDR3 sequence reads: CASSVDGVPTYTDTQYF. CDR3 nucleotides: TGTGCCAGCAGCGTAGATGGAGTCCCCACCTACACAGATACGCAGTATTTT.

This clone was seen a few times. This chain connects TRBV29-1 to TRBJ2-1; D is unclear. This CDR3 is built from 14 residues. The germline V and J ends were trimmed by 3 bases and 0 bases, with 9 bases remaining between them. CDR1 SQVTM and CDR2 ANQGSEA come from the germline V gene. The CDR3 sequence is CSVDVSRSYNEQFF. The CDR3, as DNA: TGCAGCGTTGACGTTAGCCGCTCCTACAATGAGCAGTTCTTC.

The chain has TRBV9 and TRBJ2-3, with D unclear. V was shortened by 5 bases and J by 2 bases, with 12 bases between the two germline ends. The germline gives CDR1 SGDLS, CDR2 YYNGEE. This CDR3 is built from 14 residues. The CDR3 sequence is CASSLERYTDTQYF. CDR3 nucleotides: TGTGCCAGCAGTCTGGAGCGATACACAGATACGCAGTATTTT.